This T cell receptor beta chain derives from a study of blood T cells in healthy people across ages. After removal of 6 bases from V and 7 bases from J, the junction contained 3 bases not matched to a gene. The length of the CDR3 is 15 residues. Per germline, CDR1 ENHRY and CDR2 SYGVKD. Next came a second PCR, run for about 7 to 12 cycles, which used a sample-barcoded 5' primer along with a J-beta primer mix. Samples each returned at least 3 million CDR3-containing paired-end reads. A single record per CDR3 protein comes from TCRdb applying MiXCR to the 5' RACE reads. In the table there are approximately 1,000,000 distinct CDR3 sequences, around two fifths of which are singletons.

The TCR was taken from a man aged 18 to 29 in good health. The sequenced sample was blood. The chain combines TRBV10-3 with TRBJ2-1, with 16 bases matching TRBD2. DNA of the CDR3: TGTGCCATCAGGGGACTAGCGGGGGGGCAAAATGAGCAGTTCTTC. Translating gives CAIRGLAGGQNEQFF.